These 10 T cell receptor beta chains originate from one sample sequenced in a study of Graves' ophthalmopathy and Graves' hyperthyroidism. RNA transcripts served as template for amplifying TCR beta CDR3 sequences. The first-round RT-PCR employed HTBI primers together with the Qiagen OneStep RT-PCR kit. A multiplex PCR was then performed as the second round. TCRdb analysed the multiplex PCR reads with MiXCR anew, one entry per CDR3 protein. Among hundreds of thousands of distinct CDR3 sequences listed, roughly 41% were seen once. Specimen: peripheral blood. These receptors were collected from an adult man with Graves' ophthalmopathy.

This clonotype was recorded a few times. The V call is TRBV6-1, the J call TRBJ1-3; tentative D call: TRBD1 (6 bases). Germline lookup yields CDR1 MNHNS and CDR2 SASEGT. V lost 9 bases, J lost 2 bases, and 17 bases lay in between. The CDR3 spans 15 residues. CDR3 nucleotide sequence: TGTGCCAGGGGGGGCCAAGGGGGGACTGGAAACACCATATATTTT. Translation: CARGGQGGTGNTIYF.

This chain uses TRBV24-1 with TRBJ2-1; D is possibly TRBD2 (6 bases). The CDR3 runs to 14 residues. The V gene lost 7 bases and the J gene lost 4 bases, with 13 bases spanning the gap. Germline assignment: CDR1 KGHDR and CDR2 SFDVKD. The CDR3 DNA is TGTGCCACCAGCCGGGACTCCAAGTACAATGAGCAGTTCTTC. This sequence encodes CATSRDSKYNEQFF.

This chain uses TRBV20-1 with TRBJ1-2; maybe TRBD1 (5 bases). The CDR3 runs to 13 residues. CDR1 is DFQATT and CDR2 is SNEGSKA in the germline V gene (reference sequence). V was shortened by 0 bases and J by 7 bases, with 12 bases between the two germline ends. The CDR3 loop is CSARDRREAGYTF. For the CDR3, the DNA is TGCAGTGCTAGAGATCGCAGGGAGGCTGGCTACACCTTC.

This rearrangement joins TRBV5-1 to TRBJ2-7, with TRBD2 identical over 7 bases. The J call is doubtful: the DNA matches TRBJ2-1 better. The germline gives CDR1 SGHRS, CDR2 YFSETQ. This CDR3 is built from 12 residues. The CDR3 DNA reads TGCGCCAGCAGCGCCTCCGGGACTAAGCAGTTCTTC. Translation gives CASSASGTKQFF.

The J gene is TRBJ1-4, the V gene TRBV6-1, with 11 bases fitting TRBD1. CDR3 length equals 15 residues. Germline-derived CDR1 and CDR2 are MNHNS and SASEGT. Unmatched junction bases numbered 7, after V lost 8 bases and J lost 5 bases. The CDR3 region is CASVWTGGGNEKLFF. The CDR3 DNA is TGTGCCAGCGTCTGGACAGGGGGCGGGAATGAAAAACTGTTTTTT.

Concerning this clonotype itself: Compared with germline, one end of the junction differs, possibly owing to a read error. The V and J genes are TRBV9 and TRBJ1-3, with D perhaps TRBD1 (5 bases). This CDR3 has 13 amino acids. Looked up from germline, CDR1 is SGDLS and CDR2 is YYNGEE. The CDR3 nucleotides read TGTGCCAGCAGCGTTGGCGGGGGAAACGCCATATATTTT. Its translation: CASSVGGGNAIYF.

This sequence joins TRBV10-3 and TRBJ2-5, with D tentatively TRBD2 (6 bases). V lost 0 bases and J lost 2, with 7 bases in between. This CDR3 has 14 amino acids. Germline V gives CDR1 ENHRY, CDR2 SYGVKD. The CDR3 loop is CAISESSGQETQYF. The CDR3 region has the DNA TGTGCCATCAGTGAGTCTAGCGGTCAAGAGACCCAGTACTTC.

J is TRBJ1-5 and V is TRBV30; D possibly corresponds to TRBD1 (6 bases). Trimming took off 3 bases at V and 7 bases at J, with 16 bases between the two ends. This CDR3 spans 14 amino acids. The germline CDR1 and CDR2 sequences are GTSNPN and SVGIG (reference sequence). The CDR3: CAWSNRGGGQPQHF. The CDR3 region has the DNA TGTGCCTGGAGCAACCGCGGGGGGGGCCAGCCCCAGCATTTT.

Note on this clonotype: Just one base apart from a much larger clone, this may be a read error. The chain combines TRBV5-1 with TRBJ1-1; tentatively, D is TRBD1 (5 bases). The germline V gene has CDR1 SGHRS and CDR2 YFSETQ. The CDR3 length is 14 residues. The CDR3 loop reads CANSYGEGHTEAFF. As DNA, the CDR3 is TGCGCCAACAGCTACGGGGAGGGGCACACTGAAGCTTTCTTT.

This clonotype has just a few counts. The rearrangement uses TRBV12-3 or TRBV12-4 and TRBJ2-6, with D unclear. The CDR3 covers 19 residues. The V end lost 4 bases, the J end lost 0 bases, and 19 bases lay between the germline ends. As DNA, the CDR3 is TGTGCCAGCAGTTACTCTTGGGTATCTGGGGACTCTGGGGCCAACGTCCTGACTTTC. The encoded protein is CASSYSWVSGDSGANVLTF.